This paragraph reports one T cell receptor beta chain. This sample was included in a study of blood T cell repertoires in COVID-19. Study background: T cells, B-cell-depleted T cells, or PBMCs supplied cDNA or gDNA.

Germline V gives CDR1 KGHSH, CDR2 LQKENI. V lost 3 bases and J lost 2, with 13 bases in between. The CDR3 is made up of 15 amino acids. In the study's own analysis: By means of reference gene primer amplification, nucleated cell counts were estimated. Sequencing was performed with immunoSEQ multiplex PCR; in TCRdb, only in-frame clones are kept and a portion is missing. The V and J calls and clone size were taken over from that table, and D and trimming were inferred from the DNA. The sample includes 200,000 to 250,000 clones, roughly 90% of them seen just once. The clonotype was recovered from a woman aged 40 to 50 with acute or convalescent COVID-19. The chain uses TRBV18 and TRBJ1-1; perhaps TRBD1 as D (6 bases). Sequencing was carried out using peripheral blood. The CDR3 DNA is TGTGCCAGCTCACCGGCGGACAGCTTAAACACTGAAGCTTTCTTT. Its protein product is CASSPADSLNTEAFF.